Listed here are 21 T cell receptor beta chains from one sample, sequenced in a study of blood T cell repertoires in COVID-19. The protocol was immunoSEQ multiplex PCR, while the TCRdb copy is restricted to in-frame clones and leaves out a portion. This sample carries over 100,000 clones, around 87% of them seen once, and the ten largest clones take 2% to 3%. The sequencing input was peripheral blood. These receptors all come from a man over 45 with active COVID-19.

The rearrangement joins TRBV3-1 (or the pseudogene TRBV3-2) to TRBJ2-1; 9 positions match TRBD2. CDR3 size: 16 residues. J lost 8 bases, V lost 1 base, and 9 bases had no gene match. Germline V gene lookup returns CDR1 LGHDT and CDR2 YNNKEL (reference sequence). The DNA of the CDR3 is TGTGCCAGCAGCCAAGCCGGATTAGCGGGGGATCATGAGCAGTTCTTC. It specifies CASSQAGLAGDHEQFF.

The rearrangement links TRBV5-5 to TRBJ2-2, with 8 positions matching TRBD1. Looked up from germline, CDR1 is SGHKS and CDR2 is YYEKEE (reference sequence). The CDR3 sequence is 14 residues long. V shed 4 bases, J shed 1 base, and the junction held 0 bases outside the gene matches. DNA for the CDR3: TGTGCCAGCAGCGGGACAGGGAACACCGGGGAGCTGTTTTTT. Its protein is CASSGTGNTGELFF.

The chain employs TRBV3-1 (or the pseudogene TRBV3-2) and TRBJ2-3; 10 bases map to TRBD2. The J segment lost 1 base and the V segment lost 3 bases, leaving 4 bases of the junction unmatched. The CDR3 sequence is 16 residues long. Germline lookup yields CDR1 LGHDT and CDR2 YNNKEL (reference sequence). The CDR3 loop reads CASSQALAGGTDTQYF. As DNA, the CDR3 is TGTGCCAGCAGCCAGGCCCTAGCGGGGGGCACAGATACGCAGTATTTT.

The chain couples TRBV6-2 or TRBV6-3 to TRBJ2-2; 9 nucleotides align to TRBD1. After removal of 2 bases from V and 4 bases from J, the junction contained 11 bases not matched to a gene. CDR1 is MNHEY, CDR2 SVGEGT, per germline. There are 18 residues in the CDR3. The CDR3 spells CASSYTGQGSLGTGELFF. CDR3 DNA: TGTGCCAGCAGTTACACCGGACAGGGGAGTTTGGGCACCGGGGAGCTGTTTTTT.

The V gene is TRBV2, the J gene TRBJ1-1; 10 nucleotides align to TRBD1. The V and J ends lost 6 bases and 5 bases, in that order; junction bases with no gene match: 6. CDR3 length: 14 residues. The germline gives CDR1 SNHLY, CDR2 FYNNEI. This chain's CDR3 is CASSVDRGRTEAFF. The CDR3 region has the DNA TGTGCCAGCAGCGTCGACAGGGGGCGTACTGAAGCTTTCTTT.

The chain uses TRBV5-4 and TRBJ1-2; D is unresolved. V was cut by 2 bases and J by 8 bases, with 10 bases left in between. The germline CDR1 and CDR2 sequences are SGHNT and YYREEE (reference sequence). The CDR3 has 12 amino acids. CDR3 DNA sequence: TGTGCCAGCAGCTTCTCAAATGAGGGCTACACCTTC. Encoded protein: CASSFSNEGYTF.

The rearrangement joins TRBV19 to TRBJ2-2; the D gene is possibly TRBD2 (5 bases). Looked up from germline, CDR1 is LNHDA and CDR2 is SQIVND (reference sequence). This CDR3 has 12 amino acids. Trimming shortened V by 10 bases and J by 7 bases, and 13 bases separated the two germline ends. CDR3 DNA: TGTGCCATCTCCGAGCGGTACGGGGAGCTGTTTTTT. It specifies CAISERYGELFF. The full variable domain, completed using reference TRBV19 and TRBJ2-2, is DGGITQSPKYLFRKEGQNVTLSCEQNLNHDAMYWYRQDPGQGLRLIYYSQIVNDFQKGDIAEGYSVSREKKESFPLTVTSAQKNPTAFYLCAISERYGELFFGEGSRLTVL.

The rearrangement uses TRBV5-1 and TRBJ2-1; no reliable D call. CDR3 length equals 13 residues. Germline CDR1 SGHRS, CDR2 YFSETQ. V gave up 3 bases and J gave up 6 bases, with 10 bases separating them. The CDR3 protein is CASSSLNANEQFF. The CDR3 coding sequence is TGCGCCAGCAGCTCCCTAAATGCCAATGAGCAGTTCTTC.

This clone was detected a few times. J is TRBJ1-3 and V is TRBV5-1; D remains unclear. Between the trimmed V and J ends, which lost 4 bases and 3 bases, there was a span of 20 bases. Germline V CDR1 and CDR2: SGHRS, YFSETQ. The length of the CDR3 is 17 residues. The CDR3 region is CASSPRGGVSVGNTIYF. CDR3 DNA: TGCGCCAGCAGCCCTCGAGGCGGGGTGTCGGTTGGAAACACCATATATTTT.

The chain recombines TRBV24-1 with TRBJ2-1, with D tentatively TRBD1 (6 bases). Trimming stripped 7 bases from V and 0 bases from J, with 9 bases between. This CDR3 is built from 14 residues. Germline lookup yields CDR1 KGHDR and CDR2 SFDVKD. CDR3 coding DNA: TGTGCCACCAGCAAGGACAGCTCCTACAATGAGCAGTTCTTC. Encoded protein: CATSKDSSYNEQFF.

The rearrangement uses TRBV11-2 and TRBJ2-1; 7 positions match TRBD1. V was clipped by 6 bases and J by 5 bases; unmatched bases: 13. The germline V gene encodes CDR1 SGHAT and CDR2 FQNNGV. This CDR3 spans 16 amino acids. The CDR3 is CASRPIRGQHHNEQFF. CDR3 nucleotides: TGTGCCAGCAGACCCATAAGGGGACAGCATCACAATGAGCAGTTCTTC.

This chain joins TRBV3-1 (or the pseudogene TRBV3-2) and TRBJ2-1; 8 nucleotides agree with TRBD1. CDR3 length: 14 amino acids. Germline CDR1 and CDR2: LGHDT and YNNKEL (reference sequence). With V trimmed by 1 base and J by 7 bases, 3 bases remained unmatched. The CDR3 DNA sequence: TGTGCCAGCAGCCAAGGACAGGGGCGGAATGAGCAGTTCTTC. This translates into CASSQGQGRNEQFF.

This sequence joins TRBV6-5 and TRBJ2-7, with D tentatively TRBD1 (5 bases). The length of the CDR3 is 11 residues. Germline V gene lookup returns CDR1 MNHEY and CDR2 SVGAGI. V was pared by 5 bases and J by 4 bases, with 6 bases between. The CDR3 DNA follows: TGTGCCAGCAGTAAGGGGTACGAGCAGTACTTC. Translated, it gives CASSKGYEQYF.

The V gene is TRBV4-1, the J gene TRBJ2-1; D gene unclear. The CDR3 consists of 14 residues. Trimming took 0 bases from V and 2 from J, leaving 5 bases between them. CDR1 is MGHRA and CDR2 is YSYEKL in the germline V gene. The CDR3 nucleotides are TGCGCCAGCAGCCAAGAGCCTACCTACAATGAGCAGTTCTTC. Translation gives CASSQEPTYNEQFF.

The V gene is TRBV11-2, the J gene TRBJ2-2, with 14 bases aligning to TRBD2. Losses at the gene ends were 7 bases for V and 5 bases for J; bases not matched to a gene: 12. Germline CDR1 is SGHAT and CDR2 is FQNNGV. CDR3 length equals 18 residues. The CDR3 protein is CASNPLGLAGGRTGELFF. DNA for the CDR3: TGTGCCAGCAACCCCCTCGGACTAGCGGGGGGACGGACCGGGGAGCTGTTTTTT.

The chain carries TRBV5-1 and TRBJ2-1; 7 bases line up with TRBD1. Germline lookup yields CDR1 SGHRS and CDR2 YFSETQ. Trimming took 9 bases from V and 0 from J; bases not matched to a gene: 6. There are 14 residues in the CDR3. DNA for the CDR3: TGCGCCACACGGGACAGCACCTCCTACAATGAGCAGTTCTTC. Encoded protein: CATRDSTSYNEQFF.

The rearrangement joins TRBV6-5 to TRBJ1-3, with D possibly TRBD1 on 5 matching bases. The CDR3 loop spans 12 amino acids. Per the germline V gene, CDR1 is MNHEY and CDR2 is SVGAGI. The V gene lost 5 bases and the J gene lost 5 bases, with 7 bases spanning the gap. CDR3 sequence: CASSQDRNTIYF. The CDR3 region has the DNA TGTGCCAGCAGTCAGGACAGAAACACCATATATTTT.

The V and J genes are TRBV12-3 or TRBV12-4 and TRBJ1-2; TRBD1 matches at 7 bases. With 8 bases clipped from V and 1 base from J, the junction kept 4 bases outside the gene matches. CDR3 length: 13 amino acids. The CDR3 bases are TGTGCCAGCGGACAGGCCCATAACTATGGCTACACCTTC. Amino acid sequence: CASGQAHNYGYTF.

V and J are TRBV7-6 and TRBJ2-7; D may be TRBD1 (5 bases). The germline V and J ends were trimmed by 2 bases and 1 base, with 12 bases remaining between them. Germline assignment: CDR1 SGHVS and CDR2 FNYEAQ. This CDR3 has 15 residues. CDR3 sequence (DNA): TGTGCCAGCAGCTTATCAGGGTCCACTTCCTACGAGCAGTACTTC. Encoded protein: CASSLSGSTSYEQYF. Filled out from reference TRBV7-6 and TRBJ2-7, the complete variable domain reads GAGVSQSPRYKVTKRGQDVALRCDPISGHVSLYWYRQALGQGPEFLTYFNYEAQQDKSGLPNDRFSAERPEGSISTLTIQRTEQRDSAMYRCASSLSGSTSYEQYFGPGTRLTVT.

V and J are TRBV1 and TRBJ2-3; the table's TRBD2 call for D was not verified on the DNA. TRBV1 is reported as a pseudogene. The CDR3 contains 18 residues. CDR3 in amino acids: CTSSQEGSGGADTDTQYF. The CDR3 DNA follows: TGCACCAGCAGCCAAGAAGGTAGCGGGGGGGCCGACACAGATACGCAGTATTTT.

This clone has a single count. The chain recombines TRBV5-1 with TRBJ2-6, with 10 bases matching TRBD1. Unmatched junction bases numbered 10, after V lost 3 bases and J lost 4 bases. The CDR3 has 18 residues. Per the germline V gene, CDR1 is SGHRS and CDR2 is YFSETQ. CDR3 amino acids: CASSSTGTGAAGANVLTF. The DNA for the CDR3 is TGCGCCAGCAGCTCCACCGGGACAGGGGCGGCCGGGGCCAACGTCCTGACTTTC.